This record looks at one T cell receptor (beta chain) sequence and its context. This sample is part of a study of blood T cell repertoires in COVID-19. Study information: Researchers got acute and convalescent COVID-19 samples from the United States, Italy and Spain. The analysed material was cDNA or gDNA that came from T cells, B-cell-depleted T cells, or PBMCs.

In the original analysis: Estimated nucleated cell counts came from reference gene primer amplification. The table came from immunoSEQ multiplex PCR; TCRdb's copy has only in-frame clones and leaves some out. The V and J calls and the clone size are those of that table, but D and trimming were determined from the DNA. The sample carries 60,000 to 85,000 clones, approximately 89% recorded once. This CDR3 has 17 residues. Trimming removed 5 bases at V and 1 base at J, with 19 bases between. Germline V gene sequence: CDR1 MNHNY, CDR2 SVGAGI (reference sequence). The chain carries TRBV6-6 and TRBJ2-3; possible D gene TRBD2, 6 bases. The receptor was derived from a woman aged 45-60 years with active COVID-19. Sequenced sample: peripheral blood. In DNA, the CDR3 is TGTGCCAGCAGTCCATCCGCGCGGGGCACAGGCACAGATACGCAGTATTTT. It specifies CASSPSARGTGTDTQYF.